The rows below give T cell receptor beta chains drawn from one sample of a study of blood T cell repertoires in COVID-19. Sequenced by immunoSEQ multiplex PCR; TCRdb stores in-frame clones only, minus some. The table lists about 200,000 clones, about 88% of them singletons. Specimen: PBMCs or T cells enriched from blood (not recorded which). The receptors were gathered from a woman in her 40s with acute COVID-19. The CDR3 runs from the conserved cysteine through the conserved F or W. A D gene is named only where the DNA matches it firmly.

j_call: TRBJ2-5; d_call: TRBD2; v_call: TRBV9; cdr3_nt: TGTGCCAGCAGCGTAGGTGACCTAGCGGCAAAAGAGACCCAGTACTTC; cdr3_aa: CASSVGDLAAKETQYF
j_call: TRBJ1-1; d_call: -; v_call: TRBV11-2; cdr3_nt: TGTGCCAGCAGCTTAGTTCGGGGAACTGAAGCTTTCTTT; cdr3_aa: CASSLVRGTEAFF
j_call: TRBJ2-2; d_call: -; v_call: TRBV7-6; cdr3_nt: TGTGCCAGCAGCTTAGTAGGGGGGGCCAACACCGGGGAGCTGTTTTTT; cdr3_aa: CASSLVGGANTGELFF
j_call: TRBJ1-2; d_call: TRBD1; v_call: TRBV6-1; cdr3_nt: TGTGCCAGCAGTGCGACCGGGACAGGTGATGTGCGTGGCTACACCTTC; cdr3_aa: CASSATGTGDVRGYTF
j_call: TRBJ1-6; d_call: -; v_call: TRBV4-1; cdr3_nt: TGCGCCAGCAGCTCTGGCCCGGGGGGGGGACATAATTCACCCCTCCACTTT; cdr3_aa: CASSSGPGGGHNSPLHF
j_call: TRBJ2-7; d_call: TRBD1; v_call: TRBV6-5; cdr3_nt: TGTGCCAGCACTACAGGGGACGAGCAGTACTTC; cdr3_aa: CASTTGDEQYF
j_call: TRBJ2-7; d_call: TRBD1; v_call: TRBV7-9; cdr3_nt: TGTGCCAGCAGACCTAACAGGGGGCGAGACTCCTACGAGCAGTACTTC; cdr3_aa: CASRPNRGRDSYEQYF
j_call: TRBJ2-1; d_call: -; v_call: TRBV3-1/TRBV3-2; cdr3_nt: TGTGCCAGCACCCAGGCGGGGAATAGGGAGGTCTACAATGAGCAGTTCTTC; cdr3_aa: CASTQAGNREVYNEQFF
j_call: TRBJ2-5; d_call: TRBD1; v_call: TRBV6-6; cdr3_nt: TGTGCCAGCAGTTGGGACAGGGTTGGACGGGAGACCCAGTACTTC; cdr3_aa: CASSWDRVGRETQYF
j_call: TRBJ2-1; d_call: TRBD1; v_call: TRBV11-2; cdr3_nt: TGTGCCAGCAGCTTAGACGGGACAGTTTTCGATGAGCAGTTCTTC; cdr3_aa: CASSLDGTVFDEQFF